This TCR beta chain was observed in a study of blood T cell repertoires in COVID-19. Across the whole study: COVID-19 samples from acute and convalescent phases originated in the United States, Italy and Spain.

Participants' own reports of clinical history determined their cohort assignment. Recovery meant two consecutive negative NP/OP PCR tests, professional clearance, or resolved symptoms. Trimming took 0 bases from V and 7 from J, leaving 12 bases between them. The CDR3 is made up of 15 amino acids. Looked up from germline, CDR1 is SEHNR and CDR2 is FQNEAQ (reference sequence). This table comes from immunoSEQ multiplex PCR, and its TCRdb copy is limited to in-frame clones, with some not included. This table holds about 280,000 clones, roughly 89% found once. The receptor was isolated from a woman aged 55-75 years who had recovered from COVID-19. The sequencing sample was made of PBMCs or T cells enriched from blood (not recorded which). The V and J genes are TRBV7-9 and TRBJ1-4; D gene ambiguous. CDR3 DNA sequence: TGTGCCAGCAGCTTAGCGGGCACTTCAGGTGAAAAACTGTTTTTT. This codes for CASSLAGTSGEKLFF.